The rows below give T cell receptor beta chains drawn from one sample of a study of cytomegalovirus exposure and HLA in healthy donors. The assay was immunoSEQ multiplex PCR, and TCRdb's table has in-frame clones only and misses some. The sample records about 150,000 clones, approximately 86% being singletons. Sample: PBMCs. The receptors were sampled from a woman aged 45-65 years in good health and CMV-seropositive. Each CDR3 is given with its conserved first and last residue. A D gene is named only where the DNA matches it firmly. A clone size is listed for some rows: how often the clone was seen (once, few, many), or a class if it is expanded.

18	NA	TRBD2	TRBV28	TRBJ2-1	CASSQRLAAPSSYNEQFF	TGTGCCAGCAGCCAGCGACTAGCGGCCCCAAGCTCCTACAATGAGCAGTTCTTC
14	NA	TRBD1	TRBV7-9	TRBJ1-4	CASSWGQGGEKLFF	TGTGCCAGCAGCTGGGGACAGGGGGGTGAAAAACTGTTTTTT
16	NA	TRBD1	TRBV6-6	TRBJ2-7	CASRRQGRRSSYEQYF	TGTGCCAGCAGACGACAGGGGAGAAGAAGCTCCTACGAGCAGTACTTC
14	NA	NA	TRBV5-5	TRBJ2-3	CASSYGQSTDTQYF	TGTGCCAGCAGTTACGGACAGAGCACAGATACGCAGTATTTT
15	once	NA	TRBV6-5	TRBJ1-1	CASSYPGGGNTEAFF	TGTGCCAGCAGTTACCCCGGCGGGGGGAACACTGAAGCTTTCTTT
15	NA	TRBD1	TRBV9	TRBJ1-2	CASSVDRGGYYGYTF	TGTGCCAGCAGCGTAGACAGGGGAGGATACTATGGCTACACCTTC
15	NA	TRBD2	TRBV7-6	TRBJ2-3	CASSFGGGATDTQYF	TGTGCCAGCAGCTTTGGCGGGGGGGCCACAGATACGCAGTATTTT
15	NA	NA	TRBV19	TRBJ1-2	CASTRTATLFYGYTF	TGTGCCAGTACCCGGACAGCCACCTTATTCTATGGCTACACCTTC
14	few	TRBD2	TRBV12-5	TRBJ2-1	CASGFASGDNEQFF	TGTGCTAGTGGTTTCGCTAGCGGGGATAATGAGCAGTTCTTC
15	NA	NA	TRBV27	TRBJ1-2	CASSSSRGVNYGYTF	TGTGCCAGCAGCTCCTCCAGGGGCGTTAACTATGGCTACACCTTC
14	once	NA	TRBV7-2	TRBJ2-7	CASSLVSDTYEQYF	TGTGCCAGCAGCTTAGTGTCCGACACCTACGAGCAGTACTTC
14	NA	NA	TRBV14	TRBJ1-2	CASSAKDMIYGYTF	TGTGCCAGCAGCGCTAAGGACATGATCTATGGCTACACCTTC
14	NA	TRBD1	TRBV13	TRBJ1-1	CASSAGGANTEAFF	TGTGCCAGCAGCGCAGGGGGAGCCAACACTGAAGCTTTCTTT
16	NA	TRBD2	TRBV5-8	TRBJ2-1	CASSWTSGGYANEQFF	TGTGCCAGCAGCTGGACTAGCGGGGGCTACGCCAATGAGCAGTTCTTC
13	once	NA	TRBV6-4	TRBJ2-1	CASSVDSYNEQFF	TGTGCCAGCAGTGTCGACAGCTACAATGAGCAGTTCTTC
15	few	TRBD1	TRBV7-2	TRBJ1-3	CASSPRTGSGNTIYF	TGTGCCAGCAGCCCCCGGACAGGCTCTGGAAACACCATATATTTT
16	NA	TRBD1	TRBV13	TRBJ2-3	CASSPPGQGGTDTQYF	TGTGCCAGCAGCCCCCCGGGACAGGGAGGCACAGATACGCAGTATTTT
17	NA	TRBD2	TRBV4-2	TRBJ2-3	CASSQGLALTSTDTQYF	TGTGCCAGCAGCCAAGGACTAGCCCTAACTAGCACAGATACGCAGTATTTT
16	few	NA	TRBV28	TRBJ1-5	CASSTPAGDSNQPQHF	TGTGCCAGCAGTACCCCCGCCGGAGATAGCAATCAGCCCCAGCATTTT
16	NA	NA	TRBV6-6	TRBJ1-1	CASSKPGTRGFTEAFF	TGTGCCAGCAGTAAACCCGGGACAAGGGGTTTCACTGAAGCTTTCTTT
15	NA	TRBD1	TRBV6-5	TRBJ2-5	CASSLGQRDGETQYF	TGTGCCAGCAGCCTGGGACAGAGGGATGGAGAGACCCAGTACTTC
16	NA	TRBD2	TRBV28	TRBJ2-3	CASSPLVAGGRDTQYF	TGTGCCAGCAGTCCCTTAGTAGCGGGGGGGAGAGATACGCAGTATTTT
15	NA	TRBD2	TRBV2	TRBJ2-7	CATQGKLAGNRVQYF	TGTGCCACCCAAGGAAAGCTAGCGGGGAATCGTGTGCAGTACTTC
18	few	TRBD1	TRBV7-9	TRBJ2-5	CASSFTHLRGPLKETQYF	TGTGCCAGCAGCTTCACACACCTCAGGGGGCCCTTAAAGGAGACCCAGTACTTC
15	NA	TRBD2	TRBV5-1	TRBJ2-2	CASSFIAGTTGELFF	TGCGCCAGCAGCTTTATAGCGGGGACGACCGGGGAGCTGTTTTTT
19	few	TRBD2	TRBV5-4	TRBJ2-3	CASSLGVGGGRISTDTQYF	TGTGCCAGCAGCTTGGGGGTTGGCGGGGGGCGAATTAGCACAGATACGCAGTATTTT
13	NA	NA	TRBV5-6	TRBJ1-1	CASSSYFNTEAFF	TGTGCCAGCAGCTCCTATTTCAACACTGAAGCTTTCTTT
15	NA	TRBD1	TRBV6-5	TRBJ2-7	CASSYGQGGGYEQYF	TGTGCCAGCAGTTACGGACAGGGAGGCGGCTACGAGCAGTACTTC
16	NA	TRBD2	TRBV15	TRBJ2-1	CATSRPGLADGDEQFF	TGTGCCACCAGCAGACCGGGACTAGCGGATGGGGATGAGCAGTTCTTC
14	NA	NA	TRBV6-5	TRBJ2-3	CASSLWADSDTQYF	TGTGCCAGCAGCTTATGGGCTGATTCAGATACGCAGTATTTT
16	few	NA	TRBV4-3	TRBJ1-4	CASSQSTGSSNEKLFF	TGCGCCAGCAGCCAATCAACAGGGAGCTCTAATGAAAAACTGTTTTTT
17	NA	TRBD2	TRBV10-3	TRBJ2-1	CAISGSRELAGNNEQFF	TGTGCCATCAGTGGCTCTCGGGAGCTAGCGGGGAACAATGAGCAGTTCTTC
13	NA	NA	TRBV19	TRBJ2-1	CASSPRQFSEQFF	TGTGCCAGTAGCCCGAGACAGTTTTCCGAGCAGTTCTTC
15	NA	NA	TRBV6-5	TRBJ2-7	CASSSLSGRAYEQYF	TGTGCCAGCAGTAGCCTGAGCGGGCGGGCCTACGAGCAGTACTTC
12	NA	TRBD1	TRBV2	TRBJ1-2	CASRGDRGGYTF	TGTGCCAGCAGGGGGGACAGGGGTGGCTACACCTTC
13	NA	NA	TRBV30	TRBJ2-1	CAWSVSRGDEQFF	TGTGCCTGGAGTGTAAGTCGCGGGGATGAGCAGTTCTTC
17	few	NA	TRBV7-2	TRBJ1-6	CATGLPKPSGAVSPLHF	TGTGCCACGGGGCTTCCTAAGCCTTCGGGAGCGGTTTCACCCCTCCACTTT
13	NA	NA	TRBV6-6	TRBJ1-2	CASSDTGPYGYTF	TGTGCCAGCAGCGATACAGGACCCTATGGCTACACCTTC
14	NA	NA	TRBV10-3	TRBJ1-1	CAISWDTGNTEAFF	TGTGCCATCAGCTGGGACACCGGGAACACTGAAGCTTTCTTT
15	NA	TRBD2	TRBV19	TRBJ2-3	CASRQSGTITDTQYF	TGTGCCAGTAGACAATCCGGGACTATCACAGATACGCAGTATTTT
15	NA	TRBD1	TRBV19	TRBJ2-7	CASSPGQGGSYEQYF	TGTGCCAGTAGTCCGGGACAGGGGGGCTCCTACGAGCAGTACTTC
18	NA	TRBD1	TRBV6-1	TRBJ1-4	CASSGTGQGRGSNEKLFF	TGTGCCAGCAGTGGAACCGGACAGGGGAGGGGAAGTAATGAAAAACTGTTTTTT